The TCR beta chain described here comes from a study of cytomegalovirus exposure and HLA in healthy donors. The wider study: Previous work identified roughly 120 million unique TCR beta sequences from around 170 million T cells. Overall study results and limits: CMV antigen specificity was confirmed in vitro for a few CMV-associated chains.

The PCR ran on 60 Vbeta and 13 Jbeta primers. Methods used by the authors: Later, an analysis found about 77 million unique TCR beta chains, and around 12 million of these were shared. The assay was immunoSEQ multiplex PCR, and TCRdb's table has in-frame clones only and misses some. V and J calls and clone size are given by that table; D and trimming were obtained from the DNA. The sample lists roughly 71,000 clones, around 73% occurring once. A note on this clone: The target antigen is unknown.

Sequencing used PBMCs. The sequence was obtained from a girl aged 5 to 17 in good health and CMV-seropositive.

CDR3 residues: CASRGDRAGSEAFF. CDR3 nucleotide sequence: TGTGCCAGTAGGGGGGACAGGGCGGGTTCTGAAGCTTTCTTT. This rearrangement joins TRBV19 to TRBJ1-1; 9 bases line up with TRBD1. The CDR3 consists of 14 residues. Looked up from germline, CDR1 is LNHDA and CDR2 is SQIVND (reference sequence). V dropped 6 bases and J dropped 6; count of bases not matched to a gene: 8. Drawing the rest from reference TRBV19 and TRBJ1-1, the complete variable domain is DGGITQSPKYLFRKEGQNVTLSCEQNLNHDAMYWYRQDPGQGLRLIYYSQIVNDFQKGDIAEGYSVSREKKESFPLTVTSAQKNPTAFYLCASRGDRAGSEAFFGQGTRLTVV.